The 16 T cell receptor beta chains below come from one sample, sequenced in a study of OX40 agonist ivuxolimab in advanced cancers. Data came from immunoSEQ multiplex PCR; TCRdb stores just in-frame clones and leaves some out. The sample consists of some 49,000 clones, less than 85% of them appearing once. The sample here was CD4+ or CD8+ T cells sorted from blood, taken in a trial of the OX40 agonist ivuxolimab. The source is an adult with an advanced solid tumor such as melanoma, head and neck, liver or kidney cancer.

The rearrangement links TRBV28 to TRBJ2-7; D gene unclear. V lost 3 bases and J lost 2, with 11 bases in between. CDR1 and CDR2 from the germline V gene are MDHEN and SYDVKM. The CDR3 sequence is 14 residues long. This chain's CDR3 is CASSFFDGPYEQYF. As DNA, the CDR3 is TGTGCCAGCAGTTTCTTCGACGGGCCCTACGAGCAGTACTTC.

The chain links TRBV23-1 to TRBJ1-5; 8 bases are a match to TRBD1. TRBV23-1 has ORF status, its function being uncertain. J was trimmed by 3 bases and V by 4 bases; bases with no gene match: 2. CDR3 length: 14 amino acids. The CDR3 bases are TGCGCCAGCAGTCCGGACAGGGTCAATCAGCCCCAGCATTTT. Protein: CASSPDRVNQPQHF.

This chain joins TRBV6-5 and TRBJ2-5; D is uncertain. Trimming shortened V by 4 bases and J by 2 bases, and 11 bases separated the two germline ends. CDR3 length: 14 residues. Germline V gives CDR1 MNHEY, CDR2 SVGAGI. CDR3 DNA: TGTGCCAGCAGTTCGAAGAGGTCACAAGAGACCCAGTACTTC. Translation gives CASSSKRSQETQYF.

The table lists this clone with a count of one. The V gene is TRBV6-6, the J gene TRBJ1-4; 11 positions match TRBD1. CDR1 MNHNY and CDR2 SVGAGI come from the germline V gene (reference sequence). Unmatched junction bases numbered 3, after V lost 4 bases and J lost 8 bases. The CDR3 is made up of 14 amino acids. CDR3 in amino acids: CASSWDRGEEKLFF. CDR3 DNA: TGTGCCAGCAGTTGGGACAGGGGGGAGGAAAAACTGTTTTTT.

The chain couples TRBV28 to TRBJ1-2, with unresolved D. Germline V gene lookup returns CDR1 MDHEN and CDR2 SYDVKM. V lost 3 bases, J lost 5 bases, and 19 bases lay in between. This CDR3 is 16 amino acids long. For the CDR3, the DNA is TGTGCCAGCAGTTTCCAAGCTTCCCCCGGACCTTATGGCTACACCTTC. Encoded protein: CASSFQASPGPYGYTF.

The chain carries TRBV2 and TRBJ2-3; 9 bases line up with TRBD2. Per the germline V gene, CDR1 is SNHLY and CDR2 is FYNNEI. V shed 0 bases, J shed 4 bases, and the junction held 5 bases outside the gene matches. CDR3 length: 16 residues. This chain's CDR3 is CASSEASGGQADTQYF. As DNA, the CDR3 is TGTGCCAGCAGTGAAGCCAGCGGGGGGCAGGCAGATACGCAGTATTTT.

CDR3: CASSSGLLDYTF. CDR3 in DNA: TGTGCCAGCAGCTCGGGACTACTAGACTACACCTTC. The chain employs TRBV7-9 and TRBJ1-2; TRBD1 might be the D (5 bases). CDR1 SEHNR and CDR2 FQNEAQ come from the germline V gene (reference sequence). The CDR3 sequence is 12 residues long. Trimming stripped 4 bases from V and 10 bases from J, with 13 bases between.

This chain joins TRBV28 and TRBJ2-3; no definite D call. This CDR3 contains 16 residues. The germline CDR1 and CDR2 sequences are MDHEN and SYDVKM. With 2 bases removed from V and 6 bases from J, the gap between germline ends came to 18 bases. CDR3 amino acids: CASSLQREVVTDTQYF. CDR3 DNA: TGTGCCAGCAGTTTACAGCGAGAAGTTGTAACGGATACGCAGTATTTT.

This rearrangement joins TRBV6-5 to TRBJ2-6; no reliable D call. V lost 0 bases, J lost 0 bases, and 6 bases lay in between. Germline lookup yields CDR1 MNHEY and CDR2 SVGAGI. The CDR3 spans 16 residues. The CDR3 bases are TGTGCCAGCAGTTACTCCCCGGGCTCTGGGGCCAACGTCCTGACTTTC. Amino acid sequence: CASSYSPGSGANVLTF.

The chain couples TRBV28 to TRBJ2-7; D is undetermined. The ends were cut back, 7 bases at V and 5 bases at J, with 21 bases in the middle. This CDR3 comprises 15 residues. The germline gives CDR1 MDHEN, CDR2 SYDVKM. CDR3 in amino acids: CASNGVRERWDEQYV. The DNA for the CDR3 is TGTGCCAGCAATGGTGTAAGGGAAAGGTGGGACGAGCAGTACGTC.

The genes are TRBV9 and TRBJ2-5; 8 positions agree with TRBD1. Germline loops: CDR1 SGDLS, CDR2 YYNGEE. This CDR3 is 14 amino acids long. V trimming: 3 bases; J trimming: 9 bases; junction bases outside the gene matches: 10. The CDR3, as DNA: TGTGCCAGCAGCGAGACAGGGGCCGAGGGGGCCCAGTACTTC. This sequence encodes CASSETGAEGAQYF.

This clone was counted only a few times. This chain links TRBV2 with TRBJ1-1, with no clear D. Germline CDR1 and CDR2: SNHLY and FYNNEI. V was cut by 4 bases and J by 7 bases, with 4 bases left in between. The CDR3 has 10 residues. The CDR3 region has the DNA TGTGCCAGCAGTGGTATTGAAGCTTTCTTT. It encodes CASSGIEAFF.

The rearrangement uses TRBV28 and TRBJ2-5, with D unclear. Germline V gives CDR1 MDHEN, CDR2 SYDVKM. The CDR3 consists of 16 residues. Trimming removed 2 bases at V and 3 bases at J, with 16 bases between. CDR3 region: CASSLAVPGAEETQYF. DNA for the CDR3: TGTGCCAGCAGTTTAGCGGTCCCCGGCGCGGAAGAGACCCAGTACTTC.

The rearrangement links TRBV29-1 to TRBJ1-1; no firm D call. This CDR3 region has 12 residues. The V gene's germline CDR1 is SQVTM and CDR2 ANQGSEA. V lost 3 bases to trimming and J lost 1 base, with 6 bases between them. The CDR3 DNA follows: TGCAGCGTTGAGAAGCCGAACACTGAAGCTTTCTTT. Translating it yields CSVEKPNTEAFF.

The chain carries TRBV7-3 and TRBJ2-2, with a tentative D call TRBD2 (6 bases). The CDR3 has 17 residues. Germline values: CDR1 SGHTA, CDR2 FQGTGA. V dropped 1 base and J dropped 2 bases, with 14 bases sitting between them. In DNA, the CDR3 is TGTGCCAGCAGCTTAAGCCCCACTAGCCCTAACACCGGGGAGCTGTTTTTT. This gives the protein CASSLSPTSPNTGELFF.

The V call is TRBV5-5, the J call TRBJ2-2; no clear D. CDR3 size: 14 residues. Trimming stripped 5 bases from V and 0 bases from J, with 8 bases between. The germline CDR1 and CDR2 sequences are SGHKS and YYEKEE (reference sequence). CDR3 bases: TGTGCCAGCAGTGGATACGCGAACACCGGGGAGCTGTTTTTT. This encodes CASSGYANTGELFF.